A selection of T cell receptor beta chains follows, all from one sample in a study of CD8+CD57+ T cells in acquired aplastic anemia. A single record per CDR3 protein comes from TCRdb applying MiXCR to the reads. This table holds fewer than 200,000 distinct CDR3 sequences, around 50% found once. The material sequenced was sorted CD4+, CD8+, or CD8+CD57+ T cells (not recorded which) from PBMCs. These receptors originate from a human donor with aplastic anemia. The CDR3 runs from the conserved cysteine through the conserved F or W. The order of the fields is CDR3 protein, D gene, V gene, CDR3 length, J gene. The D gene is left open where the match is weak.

CASIRKGRDDEAFF	.	TRBV2	14	TRBJ1-1
CASSVRDRSTDTQYF	.	TRBV27	15	TRBJ2-3
CASSSRTSGVMTDTQYF	TRBD2	TRBV5-4	17	TRBJ2-3
CASGLTGSHKQYF	.	TRBV12-5	13	TRBJ2-7
CATSRAARGRNNEQFF	TRBD1	TRBV15	16	TRBJ2-1
CATSREGGGASLEQYF	.	TRBV15	16	TRBJ2-7
CSAASGGTGYEQYF	TRBD1	TRBV20-1	14	TRBJ2-7
CSARGQGAVGYGYTF	TRBD1	TRBV20-1	15	TRBJ1-2
CASGFANTEAFF	.	TRBV12-5	12	TRBJ1-1
CAWSPSRTGSRETQYF	TRBD1	TRBV30	16	TRBJ2-5
CAIGLAGGQVVNEQFF	TRBD2	TRBV3-1	16	TRBJ2-1
CASSQRTGGISEKLFF	TRBD1	TRBV4-1	16	TRBJ1-4
CATSPRDRGVGEQYF	TRBD1	TRBV24-1	15	TRBJ2-7
CASSRAIYGYTF	.	TRBV19	12	TRBJ1-2
CASSVGGGQGGNQPQHF	TRBD1	TRBV10-1	17	TRBJ1-5
CASSATRTGNTIYF	.	TRBV6-1	14	TRBJ1-3
CSVGHPTSSRWDTEAFF	.	TRBV29-1	17	TRBJ1-1
CAWSGQSFNQPQHF	.	TRBV30	14	TRBJ1-5
CAITRRPTGNTIYF	.	TRBV10-3	14	TRBJ1-3
CATRDRVSSSAEAFF	TRBD1	TRBV19	15	TRBJ1-1
CASSFWTGNYEQYF	TRBD1	TRBV7-2	14	TRBJ2-7
CSVPLANNEQFF	.	TRBV29-1	12	TRBJ2-1
CASMGDRELETQYF	TRBD1	TRBV28	14	TRBJ2-5
CASSKGLTGGETQYF	.	TRBV2	15	TRBJ2-5
CASSHTVGEQYF	.	TRBV7-8	12	TRBJ2-7
CASQMSRDNQPQHF	.	TRBV18	14	TRBJ1-5
CASSTGAAVYGYTF	.	TRBV2	14	TRBJ1-2
CSVNRLNTEAFF	.	TRBV29-1	12	TRBJ1-1
CASSSDRIYGYTF	.	TRBV12-3/TRBV12-4	13	TRBJ1-2
CASSEARNYGYTF	.	TRBV25-1	13	TRBJ1-2
CASIKEQGAKLFF	.	TRBV2	13	TRBJ1-4
CASSRGRPRFEQYF	.	TRBV7-2	14	TRBJ2-7
CASATGGLGMNTEAFF	.	TRBV9	16	TRBJ1-1
CATSDEGQYNEQFF	.	TRBV24-1	14	TRBJ2-1
CSVGTGFFSNTGELFF	TRBD1	TRBV29-1	16	TRBJ2-2
CASSSSSLNTEAFF	.	TRBV19	14	TRBJ1-1
CASSVVPGQGGYGYTF	TRBD1	TRBV9	16	TRBJ1-2
CAISESGTSYEQYF	.	TRBV10-3	14	TRBJ2-7
CASSLEWGGTDTQYF	.	TRBV5-1	15	TRBJ2-3
CASSLASAGSTDTQYF	TRBD2	TRBV7-2	16	TRBJ2-3
CASSIQLGTGQEAFF	TRBD1	TRBV19	15	TRBJ1-1
CSVVSGRGYEQYF	TRBD2	TRBV29-1	13	TRBJ2-7
CSASSLVSTYEQYF	.	TRBV20-1	14	TRBJ2-7
CAISESGGAGEKLFF	.	TRBV10-3	15	TRBJ1-4
CASSPLSMVEGNTIYF	.	TRBV4-2	16	TRBJ1-3
CATSDVTSGRADTQYF	TRBD2	TRBV24-1	16	TRBJ2-3
CSALMQGNYGYTF	.	TRBV29-1	13	TRBJ1-2
CASSASRDTNEQFF	.	TRBV7-2	14	TRBJ2-1
CASSTSGASSYNEQFF	TRBD2	TRBV9	16	TRBJ2-1
CATSDLRGQTTDTQYF	.	TRBV24-1	16	TRBJ2-3
CSATDRDSNQPQHF	TRBD1	TRBV20-1	14	TRBJ1-5
CSGSGGDKSYNEQFF	TRBD2	TRBV20-1	15	TRBJ2-1
CAISAKGDGYTF	.	TRBV10-3	12	TRBJ1-2
CASSSTPGGTDTQYF	.	TRBV5-1	15	TRBJ2-3
CASSPDRGDNEQFF	TRBD1	TRBV7-2	14	TRBJ2-1
CATSAIQIYNEQFF	.	TRBV24-1	14	TRBJ2-1
CASTKERGDLYGYTF	.	TRBV7-8	15	TRBJ1-2
CAITESGSSTDTQYF	.	TRBV10-3	15	TRBJ2-3
CASSEAGLGYGYTF	.	TRBV5-1	14	TRBJ1-2
CATSKVGENQPQHF	.	TRBV24-1	14	TRBJ1-5